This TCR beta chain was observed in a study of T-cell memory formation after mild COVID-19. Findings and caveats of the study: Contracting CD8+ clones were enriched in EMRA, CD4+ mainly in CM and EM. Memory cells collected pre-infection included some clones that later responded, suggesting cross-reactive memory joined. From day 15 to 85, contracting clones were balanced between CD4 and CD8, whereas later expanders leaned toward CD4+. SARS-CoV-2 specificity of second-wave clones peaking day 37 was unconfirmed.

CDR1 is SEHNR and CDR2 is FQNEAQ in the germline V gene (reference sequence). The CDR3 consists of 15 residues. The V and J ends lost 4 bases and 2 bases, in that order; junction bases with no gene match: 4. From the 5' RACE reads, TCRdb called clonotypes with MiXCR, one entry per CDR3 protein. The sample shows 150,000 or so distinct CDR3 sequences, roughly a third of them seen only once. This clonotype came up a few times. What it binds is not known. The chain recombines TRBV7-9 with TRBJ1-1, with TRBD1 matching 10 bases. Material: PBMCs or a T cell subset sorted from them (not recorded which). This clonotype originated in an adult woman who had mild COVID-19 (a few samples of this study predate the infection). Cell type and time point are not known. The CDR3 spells CASSSETGGNTEAFF. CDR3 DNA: TGTGCCAGCAGCTCGGAGACAGGGGGCAACACTGAAGCTTTCTTT.